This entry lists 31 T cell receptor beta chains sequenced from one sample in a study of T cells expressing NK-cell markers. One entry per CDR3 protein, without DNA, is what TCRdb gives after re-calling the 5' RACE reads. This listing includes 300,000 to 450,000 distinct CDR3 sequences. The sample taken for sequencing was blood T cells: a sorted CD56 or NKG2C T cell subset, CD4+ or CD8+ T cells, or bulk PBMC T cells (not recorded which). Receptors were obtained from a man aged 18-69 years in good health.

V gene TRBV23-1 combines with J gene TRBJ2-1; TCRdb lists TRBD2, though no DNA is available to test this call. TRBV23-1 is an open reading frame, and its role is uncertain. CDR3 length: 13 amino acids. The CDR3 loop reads CASSQSEEGFEFF.

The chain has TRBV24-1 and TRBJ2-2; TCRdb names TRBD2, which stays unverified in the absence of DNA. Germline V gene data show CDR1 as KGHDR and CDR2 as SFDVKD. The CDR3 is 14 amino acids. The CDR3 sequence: CATSDPGRTGELFF.

This CDR3 reads CASSRLTFYEQYF. This chain joins TRBV28 and TRBJ2-7. The germline gives CDR1 MDHEN, CDR2 SYDVKM. The CDR3 sequence is 13 residues long. Full variable domain (missing parts from reference TRBV28 and TRBJ2-7): DVKVTQSSRYLVKRTGEKVFLECVQDMDHENMFWYRQDPGLGLRLIYFSYDVKMKEKGDIPEGYSVSREKKERFSLILESASTNQTSMYLCASSRLTFYEQYFGPGTRLTVT.

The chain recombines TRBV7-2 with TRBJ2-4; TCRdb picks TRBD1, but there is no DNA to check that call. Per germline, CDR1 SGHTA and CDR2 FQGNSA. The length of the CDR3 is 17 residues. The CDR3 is CASSLIGGTLAKNIQYF.

The CDR3: CASSRISEQFF. The rearrangement uses TRBV5-6 and TRBJ2-1. The germline gives CDR1 SGHDT, CDR2 YYEEEE. There are 11 residues in the CDR3.

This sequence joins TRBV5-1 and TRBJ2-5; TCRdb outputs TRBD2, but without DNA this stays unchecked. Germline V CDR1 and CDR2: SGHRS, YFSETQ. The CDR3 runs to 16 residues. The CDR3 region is CASSPTSGAGEETQYF.

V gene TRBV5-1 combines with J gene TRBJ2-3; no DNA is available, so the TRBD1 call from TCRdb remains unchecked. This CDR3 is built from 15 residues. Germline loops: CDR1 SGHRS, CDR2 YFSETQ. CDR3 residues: CASHRGTIGTDTQYF.

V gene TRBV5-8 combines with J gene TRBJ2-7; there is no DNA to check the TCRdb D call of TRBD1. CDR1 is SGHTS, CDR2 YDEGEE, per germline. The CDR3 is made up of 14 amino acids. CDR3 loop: CASRKGVRPYEQYF.

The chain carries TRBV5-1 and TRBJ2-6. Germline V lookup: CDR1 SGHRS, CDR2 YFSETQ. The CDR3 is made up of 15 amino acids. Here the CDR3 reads CASSLSRSGANVLTF.

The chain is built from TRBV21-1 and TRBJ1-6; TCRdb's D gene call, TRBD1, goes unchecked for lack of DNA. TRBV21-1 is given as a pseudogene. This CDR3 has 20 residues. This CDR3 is CASTIPRGVGDLTYNSPLHF.

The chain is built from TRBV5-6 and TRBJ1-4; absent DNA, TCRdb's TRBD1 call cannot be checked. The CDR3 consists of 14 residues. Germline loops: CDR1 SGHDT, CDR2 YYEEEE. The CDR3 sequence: CASSLGQGSKKLFF.

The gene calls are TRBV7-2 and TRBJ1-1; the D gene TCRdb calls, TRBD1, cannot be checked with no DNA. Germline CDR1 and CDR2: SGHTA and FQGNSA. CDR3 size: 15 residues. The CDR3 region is CASSPPGGGNTEAFF.

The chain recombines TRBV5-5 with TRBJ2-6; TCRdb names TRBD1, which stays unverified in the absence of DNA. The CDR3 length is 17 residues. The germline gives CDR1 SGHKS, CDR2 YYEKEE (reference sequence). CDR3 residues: CASSRTDTISGANVLTF.

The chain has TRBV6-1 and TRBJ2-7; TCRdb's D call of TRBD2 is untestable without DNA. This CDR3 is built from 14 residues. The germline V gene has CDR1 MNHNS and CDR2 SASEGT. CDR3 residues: CASTGVGWAYEQYF.

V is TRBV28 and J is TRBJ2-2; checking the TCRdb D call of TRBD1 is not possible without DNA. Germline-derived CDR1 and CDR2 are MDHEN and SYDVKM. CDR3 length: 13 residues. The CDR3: CATRLRGTGELFF.

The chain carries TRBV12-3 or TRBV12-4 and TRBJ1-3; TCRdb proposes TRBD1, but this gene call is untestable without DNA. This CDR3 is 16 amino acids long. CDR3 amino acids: CASRDLTGNSGNTIYF.

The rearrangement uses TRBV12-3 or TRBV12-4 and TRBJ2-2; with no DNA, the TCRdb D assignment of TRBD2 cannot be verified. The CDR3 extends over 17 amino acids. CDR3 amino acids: CASSSTSGGLNTGELFF.

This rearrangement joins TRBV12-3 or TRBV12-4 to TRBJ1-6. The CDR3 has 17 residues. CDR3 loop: CASSLGRSLSYNSPLHF.

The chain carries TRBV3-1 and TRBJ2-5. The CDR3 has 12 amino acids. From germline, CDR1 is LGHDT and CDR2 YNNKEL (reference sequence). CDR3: CASSATQETQYF.

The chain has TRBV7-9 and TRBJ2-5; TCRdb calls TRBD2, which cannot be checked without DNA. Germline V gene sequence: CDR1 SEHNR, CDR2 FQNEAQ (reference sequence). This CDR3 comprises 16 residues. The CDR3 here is CASKAGTSVFGETQYF.

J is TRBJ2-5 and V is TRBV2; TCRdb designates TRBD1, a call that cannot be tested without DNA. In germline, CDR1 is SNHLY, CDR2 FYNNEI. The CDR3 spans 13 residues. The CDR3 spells CASRGQGQETQYF.

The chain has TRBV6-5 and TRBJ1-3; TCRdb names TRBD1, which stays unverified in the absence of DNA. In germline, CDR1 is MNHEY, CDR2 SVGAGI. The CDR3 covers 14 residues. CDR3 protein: CASKRDNSGNTIYF.

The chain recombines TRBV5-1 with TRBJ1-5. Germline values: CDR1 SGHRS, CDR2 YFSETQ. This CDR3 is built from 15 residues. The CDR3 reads CASSFGETPNQPQHF.

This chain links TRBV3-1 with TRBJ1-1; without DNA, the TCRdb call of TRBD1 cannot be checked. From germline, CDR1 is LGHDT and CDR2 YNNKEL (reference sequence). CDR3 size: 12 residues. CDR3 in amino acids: CASSGTVTEAFF.

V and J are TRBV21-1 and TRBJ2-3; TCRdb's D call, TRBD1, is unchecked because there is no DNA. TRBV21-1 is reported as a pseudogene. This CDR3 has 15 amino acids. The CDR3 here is CASSIPGESTDTQYF.

The CDR3 sequence is CASSKTGTGVPEKLFF. The chain combines TRBV5-5 with TRBJ1-4; TCRdb names TRBD1, which stays unverified in the absence of DNA. Germline V lookup: CDR1 SGHKS, CDR2 YYEKEE (reference sequence). The CDR3 sequence is 16 residues long.

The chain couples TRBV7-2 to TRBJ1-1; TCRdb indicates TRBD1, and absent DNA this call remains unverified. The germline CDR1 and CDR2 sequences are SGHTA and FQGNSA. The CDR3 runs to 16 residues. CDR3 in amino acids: CASSLRDRRGNTEAFF. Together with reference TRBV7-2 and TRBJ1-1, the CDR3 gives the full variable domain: GAGVSQSPSNKVTEKGKDVELRCDPISGHTALYWYRQSLGQGLEFLIYFQGNSAPDKSGLPSDRFSAERTGGSVSTLTIQRTQQEDSAVYLCASSLRDRRGNTEAFFGQGTRLTVV.

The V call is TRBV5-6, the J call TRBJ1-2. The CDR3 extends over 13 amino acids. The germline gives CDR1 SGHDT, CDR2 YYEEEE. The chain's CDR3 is CASSLGANYGYTF.

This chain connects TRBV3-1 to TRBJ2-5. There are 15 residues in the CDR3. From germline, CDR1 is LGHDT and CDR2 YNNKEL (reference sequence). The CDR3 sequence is CASSQAAGFKETQYF.

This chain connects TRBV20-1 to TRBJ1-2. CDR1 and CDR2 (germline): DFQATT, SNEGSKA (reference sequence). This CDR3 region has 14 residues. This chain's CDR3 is CSARGRRNYYGYTF.

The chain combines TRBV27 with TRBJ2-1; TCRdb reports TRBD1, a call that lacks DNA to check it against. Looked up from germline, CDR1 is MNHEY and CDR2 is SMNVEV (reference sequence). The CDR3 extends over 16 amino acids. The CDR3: CASSPAWGGAVNEQFF.